What follows is one T cell receptor (beta chain) and its context. This receptor's antigen is unknown. One base away there is no much larger clone; base qualities are not given. The source of the sample is a study of blood T cells in healthy people across ages (dated by TCRdb to between 2014 and 2017). In terms of the full investigation: In model experiments, template switching captured roughly one uniquely barcoded TCR beta cDNA molecule for every two T cells. Age-related changes in TCR beta repertoire diversity were measured in the study by deep sequencing normalized with unique cDNA molecular identifiers. Donors were grouped into four age groups: young (average roughly 15 years), middle-aged (over 35), aged (approximately 67) and long-lived (over 80). Two additional independent replicas of 1 million unique cDNA reads from the same blood draw were analyzed for two donors (one aged 18 to 30 and one aged 80 or older).

The protocol used for the library was 5' RACE. TCRdb shows the sequencer as Illumina HiSeq 2500. A second PCR of roughly 6 to 11 cycles was run with a J-beta primer mix and a sample-barcoded 5' primer. A template-switch 5' adaptor carrying 12 random nucleotides introduced a unique molecular identifier onto each TCR beta cDNA molecule. Each sample yielded at least 2.5 million CDR3-containing paired-end reads. All of the RNA was converted into first-strand cDNA using the Mint cDNA synthesis kit, with a TRBC-specific oligonucleotide serving as the primer. Following uracil-DNA glycosylase treatment, all cDNA underwent a first 18-cycle PCR with the universal primers M1SS and BC2_uni_R. Processing in the source paper ran as follows. For normalization, 1 million high-quality reads, each with a distinct molecular identifier, were randomly selected from each sample. Reads with shared molecular identifiers were discarded instead of being binned into consensus sequences. CDR3 identification, clonotype clustering and error correction used MiTCR with a Q25 quality threshold and the strictest error-elimination algorithm. A nonparametric unseen species model with Euler transformation was used to estimate a lower bound on total TCR beta diversity. TCRdb reprocessed the public reads (quality trimming at Q25 with fastp, clone calling with MiXCR) and kept in-frame beta chains. Identical CDR3 protein sequences are pooled into one entry, listed with their most common genes and DNA. These V and J calls originate from TCRdb's pipeline instead of the authors' own analysis. The sample yields 1 million or so distinct CDR3 sequences; 20% to 25% were counted once. 0.65% to 0.95% of the sample is taken by the ten largest.

The donors were 40 or so Caucasian individuals from Russia, aged 6 to 90 years, who were systemically healthy. Roughly 10 milliliters of peripheral blood were drawn from each donor into EDTA-treated Vacutainer tubes. PBMCs were isolated by Ficoll-Paque density-gradient centrifugation, with at least 6.5 million obtained per sample. Trizol reagent was used to extract total RNA from PBMCs, with at least 5.5 micrograms per sample. Naive CD45RAhigh/CD27high T cell percentages were measured by flow cytometry on a PBMC aliquot from every donor. Trimming costs V 6 bases and J 8 bases, and their ends lie 19 bases apart. From cysteine to phenylalanine, the CDR3 is 13 amino acids long. Solely the CDR3 DNA is kept, with 39 bases framed from the first base. CDR1 and CDR2, looked up from the germline V gene, are SQVTM and ANQGSEA. Study-wide conclusions, independent of this receptor: Donor CMV infection status was unknown, potentially confounding age-related changes in expanded clonotypes. Bulk unsorted PBMC profiling prevented conclusive comparison of naive and antigen-experienced compartments. As age increased, observed TCR beta diversity per million T cells dropped in a roughly linear way, and a significant reduction was already evident by age around 41. Compared with the aged group, more naive CD4+ T cells, fewer expanded clones and increased TCR diversity were shown by the long-lived group, suggesting age selection. Total diversity estimates from one million sequenced T cells were considered lower bounds and underestimates. Observed TCR beta diversity correlated strongly with the percentage of naive T cells measured by flow cytometry.

This sample also appeared in a second study, on T cells of mothers and their children. According to the second study: Donors were nine systemically healthy Caucasian individuals: three mothers and their six children. cDNA synthesis used all of the extracted RNA, with approximately 1.6 ug of RNA in each 15 ul reaction. In the second PCR, sample barcodes and 2-4 random nucleotides were introduced via the M1S primer. Each mother yielded over 10 million TCR beta CDR3 reads and each child some 3 million reads. Thymic selection shapes the output of TCR recombination in a similar way in related and unrelated pairs, and inherited differences have a minor effect. Normalized repertoire overlap was always found to be slightly, but never significantly, higher in related mother-child pairs than in unrelated mother-child pairs. With a sensitivity of about 100 clones per million clonotypes, no persistent microchimeric T cell clones were detected. To look for features that set related mother-child pairs apart from unrelated individuals, the researchers ran deep NGS to compare the TCR beta repertoires of mothers and children. Mothers averaged roughly 40 +/- 4 years of age and children averaged approximately 12 +/- 4 years. After adapter ligation with NEBNext reagents, the libraries were sequenced on Illumina HiSeq 2000 with 100+100 nt paired-end reads. Mother and child libraries were prepared a month apart and sequenced in separate runs to prevent cross-contamination. For each donor, between about 450,000 and 2,300,000 distinct TCR beta clonotypes were identified. Naive TCR beta clonotypes were estimated from low-frequency clonotypes matched to each donor's FACS-determined naive share, without sorting.

The chain is assembled from TRBV29-1 and TRBJ1-2; TRBD1 is a possible D gene, resting on 5 matching bases. Sequenced: blood. This clonotype was sampled from a girl aged 2 to 10 in good health. The DNA reads as follows: TGCAGCGTCCTGACGACAGTCCATGAGGGCTACACCTTC. Translation gives CSVLTTVHEGYTF. Outside the CDR3, residues come from the reference TRBV29-1 and TRBJ1-2 proteins, so the full variable domain is: SAVISQKPSRDICQRGTSLTIQCQVDSQVTMMFWYRQQPGQSLTLIATANQGSEATYESGFVIDKFPISRPNLTFSTLTVSNMSPEDSSIYLCSVLTTVHEGYTFGSGTRLTVV.